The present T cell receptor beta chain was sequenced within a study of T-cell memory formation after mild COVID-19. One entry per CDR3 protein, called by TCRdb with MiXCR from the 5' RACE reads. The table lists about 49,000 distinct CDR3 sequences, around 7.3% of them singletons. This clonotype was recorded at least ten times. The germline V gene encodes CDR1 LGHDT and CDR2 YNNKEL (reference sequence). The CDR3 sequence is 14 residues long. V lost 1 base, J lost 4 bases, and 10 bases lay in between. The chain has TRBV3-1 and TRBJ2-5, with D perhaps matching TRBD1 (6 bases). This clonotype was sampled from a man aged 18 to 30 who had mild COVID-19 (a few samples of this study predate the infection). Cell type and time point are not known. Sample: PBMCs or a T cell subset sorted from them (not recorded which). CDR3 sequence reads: CASSQGRRGETQYF. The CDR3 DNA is TGTGCCAGCAGCCAAGGGCGCAGGGGAGAGACCCAGTACTTC.